This TCR beta chain was recovered during a study of cytomegalovirus exposure and HLA in healthy donors. The table came from immunoSEQ multiplex PCR; TCRdb's copy has only in-frame clones and leaves some out. The table has 90,000 to 150,000 clones, around 85% seen once; the top ten hold 4% to 5.5%. CDR1 and CDR2 (germline): SQVTM, ANQGSEA. V lost 7 bases, J lost 1 base, and 22 bases lay in between. The CDR3 extends over 16 amino acids. Study-wide results and limits: Generally TCR sequences proved uncommon, though certain public TCRs appeared in numerous donors. It was reportedly the case that the classifier diagnosed cytomegalovirus status with high specificity and sensitivity. Among the CMV-associated chains, three were confirmed in vitro as specific for CMV antigens. The authors enumerated over 150 TCR beta chains as linked to cytomegalovirus.

This clone has a handful of counts. Its cognate antigen is unknown. The receptor's source is a man aged 18 to 30 in good health and CMV-seropositive. This chain uses TRBV29-1 with TRBJ1-2; D may be TRBD1 (6 bases). The source material was PBMCs. For the CDR3, the DNA is TGCAGCGCTCTTTCAGGGGACCACCAGCTTAACTATGGCTACACCTTC. Amino acids: CSALSGDHQLNYGYTF.